This is a list of T cell receptor beta chains from one sample in a study of CD8 T cells in Susac syndrome. TCRdb passed the immunoSEQ multiplex PCR reads through MiXCR, listing each CDR3 protein once. The table shows roughly 300,000 distinct CDR3 sequences, with 85% occurring only once. Source material: CD8+ T cells from PBMCs. All receptors come from a human donor with multiple sclerosis. Each CDR3 is given with its conserved first and last residue. D genes are given only for firm matches. Clone size appears in some rows only: once, few, many, or a class for an expanded clone.

CASNFGTGANQPQHF,TGTGCCAGCAACTTCGGGACAGGGGCAAATCAGCCCCAGCATTTT,TRBD1,TRBV5-6,-,TRBJ1-5
CASSLRLAGGYNEQFF,TGTGCCAGCAGCTTAAGGCTAGCGGGAGGTTACAATGAGCAGTTCTTC,TRBD2,TRBV7-2,-,TRBJ2-1
CAWSRTFEAFF,TGTGCCTGGAGTCGGACATTCGAAGCTTTCTTT,-,TRBV30,-,TRBJ1-1
CSARVTSGSRYEQFF,TGCAGTGCTAGAGTCACTAGCGGGAGTCGGTATGAGCAGTTCTTC,TRBD2,TRBV20-1,-,TRBJ2-1
CASSSREISYNEQFF,TGTGCCAGTAGTAGCCGGGAGATCTCCTACAATGAGCAGTTCTTC,-,TRBV19,-,TRBJ2-1
CATRRGYEQYF,TGTGCCACCCGGCGGGGGTACGAGCAGTACTTC,TRBD2,TRBV15,-,TRBJ2-7
CASSPTGDERYF,TGTGCCAGCAGCCCAACAGGGGATGAGCGGTACTTC,TRBD1,TRBV7-9,-,TRBJ2-7
CASSSGTRRYNEQFF,TGTGCCAGCAGCTCCGGGACGCGACGCTACAATGAGCAGTTCTTC,-,TRBV7-9,-,TRBJ2-1
CASWEQGDEQFF,TGTGCCAGTTGGGAACAGGGCGATGAGCAGTTCTTC,-,TRBV27,-,TRBJ2-1
CASKTGQYNSPLHF,TGTGCCAGCAAAACGGGACAATATAATTCACCCCTCCACTTT,-,TRBV27,-,TRBJ1-6
CASSAGTGGFEQYF,TGTGCCAGCAGTGCCGGGACAGGGGGGTTCGAGCAGTACTTC,TRBD1,TRBV28,-,TRBJ2-7
CASSLSPVRGYEQYF,TGCGCCAGCAGCCTTTCGCCCGTCAGAGGCTACGAGCAGTACTTC,-,TRBV4-1,few,TRBJ2-7
CASSQYEGQAGANVLTF,TGCGCCAGCAGCCAATACGAAGGACAGGCTGGGGCCAACGTCCTGACTTTC,TRBD1,TRBV4-1,-,TRBJ2-6
CASSSNVLDRAQVNTEAFF,TGTGCCAGCAGCTCAAATGTATTAGACAGGGCTCAGGTGAACACTGAAGCTTTCTTT,TRBD1,TRBV9,-,TRBJ1-1
CASSFAGGRNEQYF,TGTGCCAGCAGTTTTGCCGGGGGTAGGAACGAGCAGTACTTC,-,TRBV27,-,TRBJ2-7
CASSEGPRAQETQYF,TGTGCCAGCAGTGAAGGACCCAGGGCCCAAGAGACCCAGTACTTC,-,TRBV6-1,-,TRBJ2-5
CASIAGVGEQYF,TGTGCCAGCATAGCAGGGGTCGGCGAGCAGTACTTC,-,TRBV2,-,TRBJ2-7
CSAYTDTQYF,TGCAGTGCGTATACAGATACGCAGTATTTT,-,TRBV20-1,-,TRBJ2-3